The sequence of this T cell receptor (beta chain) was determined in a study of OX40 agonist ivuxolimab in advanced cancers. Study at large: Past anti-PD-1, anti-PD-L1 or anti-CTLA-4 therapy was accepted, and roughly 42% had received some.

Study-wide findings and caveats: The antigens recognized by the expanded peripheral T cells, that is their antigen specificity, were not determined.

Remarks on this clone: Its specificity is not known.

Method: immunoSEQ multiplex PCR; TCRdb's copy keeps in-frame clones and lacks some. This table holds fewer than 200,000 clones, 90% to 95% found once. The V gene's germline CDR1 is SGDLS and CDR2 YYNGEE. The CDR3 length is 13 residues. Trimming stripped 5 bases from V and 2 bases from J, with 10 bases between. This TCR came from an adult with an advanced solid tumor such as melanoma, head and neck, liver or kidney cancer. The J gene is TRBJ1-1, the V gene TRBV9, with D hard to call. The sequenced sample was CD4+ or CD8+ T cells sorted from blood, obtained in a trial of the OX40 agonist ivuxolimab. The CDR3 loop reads CASSVEANTEAFF. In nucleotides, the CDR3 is TGTGCCAGCAGTGTGGAAGCAAACACTGAAGCTTTCTTT.